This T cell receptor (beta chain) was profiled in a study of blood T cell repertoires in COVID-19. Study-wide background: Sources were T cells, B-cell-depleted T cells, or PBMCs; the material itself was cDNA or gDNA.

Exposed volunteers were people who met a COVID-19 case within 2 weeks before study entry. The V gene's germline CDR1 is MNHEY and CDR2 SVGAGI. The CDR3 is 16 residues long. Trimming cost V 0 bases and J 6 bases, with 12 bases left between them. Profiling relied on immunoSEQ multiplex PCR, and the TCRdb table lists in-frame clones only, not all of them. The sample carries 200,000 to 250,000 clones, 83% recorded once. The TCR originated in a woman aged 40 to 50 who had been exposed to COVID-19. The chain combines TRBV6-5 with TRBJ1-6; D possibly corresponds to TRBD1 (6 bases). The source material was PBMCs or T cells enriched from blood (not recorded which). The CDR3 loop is CASSYSRDTANSPLHF. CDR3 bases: TGTGCCAGCAGTTACTCAAGGGACACTGCTAATTCACCCCTCCACTTT.